A selection of T cell receptor beta chains follows, all from one sample in a study of blood T cell repertoires in COVID-19. Repertoires were generated with immunoSEQ multiplex PCR, while TCRdb's copy carries only in-frame clones and drops some. This sample has 63,000 or so clones, with under 90% found just once. Sequencing input: peripheral blood. The receptors were sampled from a man aged 55 to 69 with acute or convalescent COVID-19. The CDR3 runs from the conserved cysteine through the conserved F or W. The D gene is left open where the match is weak. The size field is filled for only some rows; it gives once, few, many or a size class.

V	D	size	J	length	DNA	CDR3
TRBV12-3/TRBV12-4	-	-	TRBJ1-1	12	TGTGCCAGCAGCACTCAGGGGTCTGAAGCTTTCTTT	CASSTQGSEAFF
TRBV5-6	TRBD1	-	TRBJ1-1	18	TGTGCCAGCAGGCCGCCCCCGGGACAGGGGCCCGTGAACACTGAAGCTTTCTTT	CASRPPPGQGPVNTEAFF
TRBV2	-	-	TRBJ1-1	14	TGTGCCAGCAAGTTCTCCCAGGGGAGCACTGAAGCTTTCTTT	CASKFSQGSTEAFF
TRBV7-6	-	-	TRBJ1-5	13	TGTGCCAGCAGCTTACGCGGTAATCAGCCCCAGCATTTT	CASSLRGNQPQHF
TRBV2	-	-	TRBJ1-6	14	TGTGCCAGCAGTGAAGGGCGGGTTAATTCACCCCTCCACTTT	CASSEGRVNSPLHF
TRBV5-4	-	-	TRBJ2-2	14	TGTGCCACCGGTTGGGCCAAGAACACCGGGGAGCTGTTTTTT	CATGWAKNTGELFF
TRBV12-3/TRBV12-4	-	-	TRBJ1-1	13	TGTGCCAGCAGTTTAGGCGGTACCACTGAAGCTTTCTTT	CASSLGGTTEAFF
TRBV3-1/TRBV3-2	TRBD1	-	TRBJ1-2	17	TGTGCCAGCAGCCAACGAACTGCGGGACAGTCAAACTATGGCTACACCTTC	CASSQRTAGQSNYGYTF
TRBV3-1/TRBV3-2	TRBD1	-	TRBJ2-2	15	TGTGCCAGCAGCCAGGACAGGGTCAGGGCCGGGGAGCTGTTTTTT	CASSQDRVRAGELFF
TRBV2	TRBD1	-	TRBJ2-3	15	TGTGCCAGCAGTACGGACAGGGGAAGCACAGATACGCAGTATTTT	CASSTDRGSTDTQYF
TRBV29-1	-	once	TRBJ2-1	15	TGCAGCGTCCCGCCGGGAGTTCCATCCTACAATGAGCAGTTCTTC	CSVPPGVPSYNEQFF
TRBV21-1	-	-	TRBJ2-3	19	TGTGCCAGCACCAAAGAGAGCATAACAGGCCTCTTTGGCACAGATACGCAGTATTTT	CASTKESITGLFGTDTQYF
TRBV11-3	-	once	TRBJ2-1	11	TGTGCCAGCAGCCTGGGCCCTGAGCAGTTCTTC	CASSLGPEQFF
TRBV6-4	-	once	TRBJ1-2	14	TGTGCCAGCAGTTCCCAAGTCGGGGGGAATGGCTACACCTTC	CASSSQVGGNGYTF
TRBV28	-	-	TRBJ1-2	14	TGTGCCAGCAGTTTCGGGAGGGGAATGTACGGCTACACCTTC	CASSFGRGMYGYTF
TRBV19	TRBD1	-	TRBJ2-2	16	TGTGCCAGTAGTATCCGACAGGGCCCCTACACCGGGGAGCTGTTTTTT	CASSIRQGPYTGELFF
TRBV5-4	-	-	TRBJ1-2	13	TGTGCCAGCAGCCGGGGGAGTTTCTATGGCTACACCTTC	CASSRGSFYGYTF
TRBV2	-	-	TRBJ2-1	15	TGTGCCAGCAGACCCCATGGGGCCGCCTACAATGAGCAGTTCTTC	CASRPHGAAYNEQFF
TRBV30	-	-	TRBJ2-5	14	TGTGCCTGGGGAGACAGATTTCTCAGAGAGACCCAGTACTTC	CAWGDRFLRETQYF
TRBV3-1/TRBV3-2	TRBD2	-	TRBJ2-3	16	TGTGCCAGCAGCTACCAGCGGGGGGGAAGCACAGATACGCAGTATTTT	CASSYQRGGSTDTQYF
TRBV6-2/TRBV6-3	-	-	TRBJ2-1	16	TGTGCCAGCAGCCCAGGGGCGGGGACGTCCTACAATGAGCAGTTCTTC	CASSPGAGTSYNEQFF
TRBV5-6	-	-	TRBJ1-1	13	TGTGCCAGCAGCTTGACAGGGATCTATAAAGCTTTCTTT	CASSLTGIYKAFF
TRBV5-6	TRBD1	-	TRBJ2-2	14	TGTGCCAGCAGCACGGGACAGCTCACCGGGGAGCTGTTTTTT	CASSTGQLTGELFF
TRBV3-1/TRBV3-2	-	few	TRBJ1-5	12	TGTGCCAGCAGCCTGTCAGGTCAGCCCCAGCATTTT	CASSLSGQPQHF
TRBV27	-	-	TRBJ2-7	13	TGTGCCAGCAGCCCCCAGGGGTTCGGCGAGCAGTACTTC	CASSPQGFGEQYF
TRBV12-5	-	-	TRBJ1-1	15	TGTGCTAGTGGTTTGCTAGGACAGCCGAACACTGAAGCTTTCTTT	CASGLLGQPNTEAFF
TRBV6-4	-	-	TRBJ1-2	13	TGTGCCAGCAGTGCAGGGGCTGGCTATGGCTACACCTTC	CASSAGAGYGYTF
TRBV6-5	TRBD1	-	TRBJ1-6	14	TGTGCCAGCAGGGATACAGGGGGGAATTCACCCCTCCACTTT	CASRDTGGNSPLHF
TRBV5-4	-	-	TRBJ2-7	13	TGTGCCAGCAGCACACCGGGACTCGGGGAGCAGTACTTC	CASSTPGLGEQYF
TRBV5-1	-	-	TRBJ1-5	15	TGCGCCAGCAGTTGGAACGGGGGAGAAAATCAGCCCCAGCATTTT	CASSWNGGENQPQHF
TRBV30	TRBD1	-	TRBJ1-1	19	TGTGCCTGGGACTCTCGGAAGACAGGGGGCGGGATCCGGGACACTGAAGCTTTCTTT	CAWDSRKTGGGIRDTEAFF
TRBV5-1	TRBD1	-	TRBJ1-1	14	TGCGCCAGCTCTTCGGGACAGGGGAACACTGAAGCTTTCTTT	CASSSGQGNTEAFF
TRBV9	-	-	TRBJ1-3	15	TGTGCCAGCAACGGTCTCAGGGACTCTGGAAACACCATATATTTT	CASNGLRDSGNTIYF
TRBV6-6	-	-	TRBJ2-1	16	TGTGCCAGCAGTTACGGGCCGGGGATCTCCTACAATGAGCAGTTCTTC	CASSYGPGISYNEQFF
TRBV10-3	-	-	TRBJ1-5	17	TGTGCCATCAGTGAGTCAAGGGGGACCGATATCAATCAGCCCCAGCATTTT	CAISESRGTDINQPQHF
TRBV15	-	-	TRBJ2-2	11	TGTGCCACTCGGGAAATAGGGGAGCTGTTTTTT	CATREIGELFF
TRBV29-1	-	-	TRBJ1-1	13	TGCAGCGTGAAGGCGGGCGTGGGGTCGATAGCTTTCTTT	CSVKAGVGSIAFF
TRBV6-1	TRBD2	-	TRBJ2-3	16	TGTGCCAGCAGTGAATTAGCGGGGCCCGGCACAGATACGCAGTATTTT	CASSELAGPGTDTQYF
TRBV5-6	TRBD1	-	TRBJ1-2	14	TGTGCCAGCAGCTTGACCGGGACAGGGGGAGGCTACACCTTC	CASSLTGTGGGYTF
TRBV30	TRBD2	-	TRBJ2-7	12	TGTGCCTGGACGGGAGGTACTACGATGCAGTACTTC	CAWTGGTTMQYF